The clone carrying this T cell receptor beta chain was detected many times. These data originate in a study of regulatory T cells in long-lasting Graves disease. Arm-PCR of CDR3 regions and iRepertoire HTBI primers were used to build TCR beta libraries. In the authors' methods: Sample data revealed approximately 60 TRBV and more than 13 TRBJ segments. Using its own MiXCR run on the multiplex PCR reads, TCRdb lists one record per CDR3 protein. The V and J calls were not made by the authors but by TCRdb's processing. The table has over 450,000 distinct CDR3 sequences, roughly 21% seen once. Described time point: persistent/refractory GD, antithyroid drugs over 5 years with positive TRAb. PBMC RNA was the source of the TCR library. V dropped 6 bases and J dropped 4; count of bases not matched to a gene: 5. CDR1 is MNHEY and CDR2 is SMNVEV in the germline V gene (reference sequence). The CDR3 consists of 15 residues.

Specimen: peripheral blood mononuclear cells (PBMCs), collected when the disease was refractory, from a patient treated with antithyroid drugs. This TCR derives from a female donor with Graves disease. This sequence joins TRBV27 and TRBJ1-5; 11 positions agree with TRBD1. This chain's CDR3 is CASSTGTGGNQPQHF. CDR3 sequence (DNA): TGTGCCAGCAGCACCGGGACAGGGGGTAATCAGCCCCAGCATTTT.